A single sample is the source of the 8 T cell receptor beta chains below, sequenced in a study of blood T cell repertoires in COVID-19. Method: immunoSEQ multiplex PCR; TCRdb's copy keeps in-frame clones and lacks some. The sample holds approximately 41,000 clones, under 90% seen once. Source material: peripheral blood. The receptors shown here come from a man aged 45-65 years with active COVID-19.

The chain is built from TRBV9 and TRBJ2-7; D not resolved. V was clipped by 0 bases and J by 0 bases, with 7 bases between them. The CDR3 extends over 14 amino acids. Per germline, CDR1 SGDLS and CDR2 YYNGEE. The DNA of the CDR3 is TGTGCCAGCAGCGTAGGCAGTATCTCCTACGAGCAGTACTTC. Translation gives CASSVGSISYEQYF.

The J gene is TRBJ2-1, the V gene TRBV7-3, with D possibly matching TRBD2 (5 bases). The CDR3 loop spans 16 amino acids. Germline assignment: CDR1 SGHTA and CDR2 FQGTGA. Between the trimmed V and J ends, which lost 2 bases and 0 bases, there was a span of 11 bases. CDR3 amino acids: CASSLWRVSSYNEQFF. In DNA, the CDR3 is TGTGCCAGCAGCTTATGGCGGGTGAGCTCCTACAATGAGCAGTTCTTC.

This chain connects TRBV2 to TRBJ1-5; 9 bases fit TRBD1. The germline gives CDR1 SNHLY, CDR2 FYNNEI. V trimming: 7 bases; J trimming: 6 bases; junction bases outside the gene matches: 7. The CDR3 covers 14 residues. This CDR3 is CASTTGQGGQPQHF. The CDR3 bases are TGTGCCAGCACCACGGGACAGGGTGGTCAGCCCCAGCATTTT.

This clone was seen a handful of times. The gene calls are TRBV19 and TRBJ1-2; D not resolved. Germline CDR1 LNHDA, CDR2 SQIVND (reference sequence). The CDR3 sequence is 15 residues long. V lost 0 bases to trimming and J lost 8 bases, with 16 bases between them. In nucleotides, the CDR3 is TGTGCCAGTAGTATAGATCCCGCAGGCTCGGCAGGCTACACCTTC. Translated, it gives CASSIDPAGSAGYTF.

This clone came up once. This chain uses TRBV3-1 (or the pseudogene TRBV3-2) with TRBJ2-5; a weak D match, TRBD2 (5 bases). V was trimmed by 1 base and J by 3 bases, leaving 9 bases between them. Per germline, CDR1 LGHDT and CDR2 YNNKEL (reference sequence). The CDR3 runs to 14 residues. The CDR3, as DNA: TGTGCCAGCAGCCAAGTCATTAGCGAAGAGACCCAGTACTTC. This gives the protein CASSQVISEETQYF.

This sequence joins TRBV18 and TRBJ1-1; D perhaps matches TRBD1 (6 bases). The V and J ends lost 5 bases and 1 base respectively, with 11 bases between them. The germline gives CDR1 KGHSH, CDR2 LQKENI. CDR3 length: 14 amino acids. The CDR3 spells CASSLDRSNTEAFF. The CDR3 coding sequence is TGTGCCAGCTCATTAGACAGGTCGAACACTGAAGCTTTCTTT. Using reference TRBV18 and TRBJ1-1 for the parts outside the CDR3, the full variable domain is NAGVMQNPRHLVRRRGQEARLRCSPMKGHSHVYWYRQLPEEGLKFMVYLQKENIIDESGMPKERFSAEFPKEGPSILRIQQVVRGDSAAYFCASSLDRSNTEAFFGQGTRLTVV.

This chain connects TRBV27 to TRBJ2-7; D gene ambiguous. From germline, CDR1 is MNHEY and CDR2 SMNVEV (reference sequence). This CDR3 comprises 13 residues. The germline V and J ends were trimmed by 7 bases and 2 bases, with 12 bases remaining between them. CDR3 sequence reads: CASKQGRAYEQYF. The CDR3 nucleotides are TGTGCCAGCAAGCAAGGTCGGGCCTACGAGCAGTACTTC.

The gene calls are TRBV6-5 and TRBJ2-1; no clear D gene. V was pared by 2 bases and J by 7 bases, with 12 bases between. This CDR3 region has 14 residues. Germline assignment: CDR1 MNHEY and CDR2 SVGAGI. DNA for the CDR3: TGTGCCAGCAGTTACATCTCAGGTGGGAATGAGCAGTTCTTC. Protein: CASSYISGGNEQFF.